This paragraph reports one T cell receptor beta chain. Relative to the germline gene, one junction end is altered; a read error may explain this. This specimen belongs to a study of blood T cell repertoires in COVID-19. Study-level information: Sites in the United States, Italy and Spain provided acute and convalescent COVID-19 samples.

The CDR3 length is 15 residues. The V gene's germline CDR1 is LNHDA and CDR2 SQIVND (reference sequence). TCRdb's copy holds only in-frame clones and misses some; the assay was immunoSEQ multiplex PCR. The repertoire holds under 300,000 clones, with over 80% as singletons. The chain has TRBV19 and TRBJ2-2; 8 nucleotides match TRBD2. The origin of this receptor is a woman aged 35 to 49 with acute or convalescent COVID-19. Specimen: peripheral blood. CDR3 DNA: TGTGCCAGTAGTATAGATAGCCTAGCGGGCGGGCAGCTGTTTTTT. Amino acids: CASSIDSLAGGQLFF.